This T cell receptor (beta chain) was captured in a study of OX40 agonist ivuxolimab in advanced cancers. Turning to the study itself: Patients were treated with ivuxolimab, an agonistic anti-OX40 (CD134) antibody.

Blood sampling took place at baseline, cycle 4 day 1, and cycle 7 day 1. The CDR3 consists of 12 residues. Germline values: CDR1 SGHRS, CDR2 YFSETQ. Between the trimmed V and J ends, which lost 1 base and 3 bases, there was a span of 3 bases. Measured with immunoSEQ multiplex PCR; TCRdb has only the in-frame clones, and not every one. The sample has tens of thousands of clones; about 88% are singletons. This clone was observed once. Its target is unknown. Regarding the study as a whole: Near-lowest levels of clonal expansion characterized partial responders at 0.1-3.0 mg/kg.

Specimen: CD4+ or CD8+ T cells sorted from blood, collected in a trial of the OX40 agonist ivuxolimab. The sequence came from an adult with an advanced solid tumor such as melanoma, head and neck, liver or kidney cancer. The chain links TRBV5-1 to TRBJ2-3, with D unresolved. The CDR3 DNA sequence: TGCGCCAGCAGCTTGAATACAGATACGCAGTATTTT. Translated: CASSLNTDTQYF. Combining the CDR3 with reference TRBV5-1 and TRBJ2-3 gives the whole variable domain KAGVTQTPRYLIKTRGQQVTLSCSPISGHRSVSWYQQTPGQGLQFLFEYFSETQRNKGNFPGRFSGRQFSNSRSEMNVSTLELGDSALYLCASSLNTDTQYFGPGTRLTVL.